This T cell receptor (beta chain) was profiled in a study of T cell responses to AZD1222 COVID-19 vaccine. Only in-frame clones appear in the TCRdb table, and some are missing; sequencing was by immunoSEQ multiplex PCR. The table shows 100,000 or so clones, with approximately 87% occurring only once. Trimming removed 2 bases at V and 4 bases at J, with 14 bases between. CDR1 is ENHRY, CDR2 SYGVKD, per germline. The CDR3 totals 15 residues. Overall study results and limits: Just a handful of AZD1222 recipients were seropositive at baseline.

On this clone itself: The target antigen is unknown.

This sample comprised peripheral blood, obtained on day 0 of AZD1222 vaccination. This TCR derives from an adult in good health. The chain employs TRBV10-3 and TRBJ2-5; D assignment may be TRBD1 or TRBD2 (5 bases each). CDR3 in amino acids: CAISETGPVRETQYF. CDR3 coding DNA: TGTGCCATCAGTGAGACGGGGCCGGTCAGAGAGACCCAGTACTTC.